The next 30 T cell receptor beta chains were all read from a single sample in a study of CD8 T cells in ankylosing spondylitis. Study-wide findings and caveats: Seemingly distinctive of ankylosing spondylitis blood was a TCR beta motif formed by eight highly homologous variants.

TCRdb recomputed calls from the 5' RACE reads with MiXCR, one row per CDR3 protein. The sample gives 200,000 to 250,000 distinct CDR3 sequences, approximately 16% of which show up once; about 42% is in the top ten. These receptors lack a known antigen. Sequenced material: blood, either unsorted or a sorted T cell fraction (not recorded which). These receptors were collected from a male donor with ankylosing spondylitis.

This clonotype has just a few counts. The V and J genes are TRBV7-2 and TRBJ2-3; D is uncertain. Germline V gives CDR1 SGHTA, CDR2 FQGNSA. The CDR3 covers 14 residues. V lost 2 bases and J lost 2, with 8 bases in between. Here the CDR3 reads CASSLRVYTDTQYF. CDR3 DNA: TGTGCCAGCAGCTTACGCGTCTACACAGATACGCAGTATTTT.

This clonotype was picked up a small number of times. V usage is TRBV10-1 and J usage is TRBJ1-2; perhaps TRBD1 as D (5 bases). The CDR3 runs 13 residues. The germline CDR1 and CDR2 sequences are WNHNN and SYGVQD (reference sequence). V lost 11 bases, J lost 0 bases, and 13 bases lay in between. The CDR3 DNA reads as TGCGCCGGAGATACAGGCCCTAACTATGGCTACACCTTC. It is translated as CAGDTGPNYGYTF.

This clonotype was seen a handful of times. The chain is built from TRBV7-2 and TRBJ2-3; D assignment may be TRBD1 or TRBD2 (5 bases each). CDR3 size: 17 residues. V shed 2 bases and J shed 2 bases, with 17 bases lying between them. Germline lookup yields CDR1 SGHTA and CDR2 FQGNSA. The CDR3, as DNA: TGTGCCAGCAGCTTATGGGGGTACTCATTAACCACAGATACGCAGTATTTT. Protein product: CASSLWGYSLTTDTQYF.

The CDR3 loop reads CASSAGLVRPGELFF. CDR3 coding DNA: TGTGCCAGCAGCGCGGGACTAGTTAGGCCCGGGGAGCTGTTTTTT. The V call is TRBV3-1, the J call TRBJ2-2; 8 bases map to TRBD2. Trimming cost V 5 bases and J 6 bases; bases outside gene matches: 8. Germline values: CDR1 LGHDT, CDR2 YNNKEL (reference sequence). The CDR3 spans 15 residues.

This clonotype came up a few times. The chain combines TRBV20-1 with TRBJ1-5, with a possible D match to TRBD1 (5 bases). Looked up from germline, CDR1 is DFQATT and CDR2 is SNEGSKA (reference sequence). Trimming took 8 bases from V and 2 from J, leaving 22 bases between them. CDR3 length: 16 amino acids. CDR3 coding DNA: TGCAGTACTCAGTACCCACCGGGGCTTGGCAATCAGCCCCAGCATTTT. Encoded protein: CSTQYPPGLGNQPQHF.

The rearrangement joins TRBV27 to TRBJ2-3, with TRBD1 matching over 9 bases. J was trimmed by 4 bases and V by 3 bases; bases with no gene match: 5. From germline, CDR1 is MNHEY and CDR2 SMNVEV (reference sequence). The CDR3 runs 15 residues. CDR3 residues: CASSFGTGWSDTQYF. The DNA for the CDR3 is TGTGCCAGCAGTTTTGGGACAGGGTGGTCAGATACGCAGTATTTT.

This chain links TRBV7-7 with TRBJ2-2, with no clear D. Germline values: CDR1 SSHAT, CDR2 FNYEAQ (reference sequence). Deletions cut 5 bases from V and 7 bases from J, with 11 bases between. CDR3 length: 13 amino acids. The CDR3 coding sequence is TGTGCCAGCAGCCCTTTATCAGGCGGGGAGCTGTTTTTT. Translation gives CASSPLSGGELFF.

This clonotype was recorded many times. The chain has TRBV7-9 and TRBJ2-1; 15 bases agree with TRBD2. CDR1 is SEHNR, CDR2 FQNEAQ, per germline (reference sequence). There are 17 residues in the CDR3. The junction had 6 bases not matched to a gene; V was cut back by 2 bases and J by 7 bases. This CDR3 is CASSLSGTSGRWNEQFF. CDR3 coding DNA: TGTGCCAGCAGCTTATCCGGGACTAGCGGGAGGTGGAATGAGCAGTTCTTC.

The chain joins TRBV2 to TRBJ2-4; D not certain. The germline CDR1 and CDR2 sequences are SNHLY and FYNNEI. The CDR3 is made up of 15 amino acids. Trimming took 1 base from V and 8 from J, leaving 15 bases between them. CDR3 amino acids: CASSEGPRRLDIQYF. The CDR3 coding sequence is TGTGCCAGCAGTGAAGGGCCCCGCAGGTTGGACATTCAGTACTTC.

Comments on this clonotype: One end of the junction varies from germline; a read error may be responsible. Written as DNA, the CDR3 is TGTGCCAGCAGCTTAGGGACGGACTATAGCACAGATACGCAGTATTTT. The encoded protein is CASSLGTDYSTDTQYF. V is TRBV12-3 or TRBV12-4 and J is TRBJ2-3; D is possibly TRBD2 (6 bases). The CDR3 loop spans 16 amino acids.

This clonotype has ten or more counts. The chain joins TRBV15 to TRBJ1-1; D is undetermined. There are 12 residues in the CDR3. Germline assignment: CDR1 LNHNV and CDR2 YYDKDF (reference sequence). V lost 0 bases, J lost 1 base, and 0 bases lay in between. The CDR3 spells CATSRENTEAFF. CDR3 nucleotide sequence: TGTGCCACCAGCAGAGAGAACACTGAAGCTTTCTTT.

This clonotype was seen a handful of times. V and J are TRBV10-3 and TRBJ2-7, with D possibly matching TRBD2 (6 bases). This CDR3 is 14 amino acids long. V was shortened by 8 bases and J by 9 bases, with 23 bases between the two germline ends. The germline V gene encodes CDR1 ENHRY and CDR2 SYGVKD. The CDR3 DNA follows: TGTGCCATCCCGAGCGGCAGGGTCCCGCGGGGGCAGTACTTC. Encoded protein: CAIPSGRVPRGQYF.

The chain links TRBV6-1 to TRBJ1-2; D is unclear. With 6 bases removed from V and 0 bases from J, the gap between germline ends came to 11 bases. The CDR3 has 14 amino acids. CDR1 and CDR2 (germline): MNHNS, SASEGT. The CDR3 DNA reads as TGTGCCAGCAGCTCGTGGGGAGCTAACTATGGCTACACCTTC. This translates into CASSSWGANYGYTF.

The V call is TRBV7-9, the J call TRBJ2-6, with D uncertain. V gave up 5 bases and J gave up 0 bases, with 11 bases separating them. Germline CDR1 reads SEHNR; CDR2 reads FQNEAQ (reference sequence). This CDR3 has 16 amino acids. The CDR3 DNA reads TGTGCCAGCAGCGCCGTGACCAACTCTGGGGCCAACGTCCTGACTTTC. It encodes CASSAVTNSGANVLTF.

This clonotype was seen only a few times. The J gene is TRBJ2-7, the V gene TRBV12-3 or TRBV12-4; D not resolved. This CDR3 has 14 amino acids. The germline V and J ends were trimmed by 6 bases and 0 bases, with 12 bases remaining between them. CDR3 residues: CASSTWPYSYEQYF. The CDR3 DNA reads as TGTGCCAGCAGCACCTGGCCCTACTCCTACGAGCAGTACTTC.

This clonotype was recorded at least ten times. V is TRBV6-5 and J is TRBJ1-1; perhaps TRBD1 as D (6 bases). V lost 4 bases and J lost 1, with 10 bases in between. There are 14 residues in the CDR3. CDR1 and CDR2 from the germline V gene are MNHEY and SVGAGI. The CDR3 region is CASSLGAGNTEAFF. The CDR3, as DNA: TGTGCCAGCAGTTTGGGGGCGGGGAACACTGAAGCTTTCTTT.

This chain uses TRBV2 with TRBJ2-3; unclear D gene. The germline V and J ends were trimmed by 3 bases and 0 bases, with 10 bases remaining between them. Looked up from germline, CDR1 is SNHLY and CDR2 is FYNNEI. CDR3 length: 15 amino acids. The DNA of the CDR3 is TGTGCCAGCAGTGATCCGTCAGGTAGCACAGATACGCAGTATTTT. Amino acid sequence: CASSDPSGSTDTQYF.

This clonotype was observed a handful of times. The rearrangement uses TRBV18 and TRBJ2-5; 8 bases align to TRBD2. After removal of 0 bases from V and 3 bases from J, the junction contained 3 bases not matched to a gene. Germline loops: CDR1 KGHSH, CDR2 LQKENI. The CDR3 totals 15 residues. CDR3 in amino acids: CASSPPGREEETQYF. CDR3 nucleotides: TGTGCCAGCTCACCACCGGGGCGGGAGGAAGAGACCCAGTACTTC.

This clonotype came up a few times. The gene calls are TRBV13 and TRBJ2-3, with D maybe TRBD2 (6 bases). Trimming pared 4 bases from V and 0 bases from J, leaving 14 bases between. CDR1 and CDR2 (germline): PRHDT, FYEKMQ (reference sequence). This CDR3 is 16 amino acids long. The CDR3 bases are TGTGCCAGCAGCTCGGAGGTTAGCGGAAGCACAGATACGCAGTATTTT. It specifies CASSSEVSGSTDTQYF.

This clonotype was found a few times. The chain is built from TRBV4-2 and TRBJ1-6; D is undetermined. The germline CDR1 and CDR2 sequences are LGHNA and YNFKEQ. V was shortened by 1 base and J by 0 bases, with 16 bases between the two germline ends. The length of the CDR3 is 19 residues. CDR3 amino acids: CASSQAAERQSSYNSPLHF. In DNA, the CDR3 is TGTGCCAGCAGCCAAGCAGCCGAGAGGCAGAGCTCCTATAATTCACCCCTCCACTTT.

Only one count was recorded for this clonotype. The chain employs TRBV27 and TRBJ2-2, with no clear D. The length of the CDR3 is 14 residues. CDR1 MNHEY and CDR2 SMNVEV come from the germline V gene (reference sequence). Trimming pared 1 base from V and 6 bases from J, leaving 9 bases between. The CDR3 DNA sequence: TGTGCCAGCAGTTTATTGGGTGAGGCCGGGGAGCTGTTTTTT. This encodes CASSLLGEAGELFF.

This clonotype appeared a few times. The chain combines TRBV7-9 with TRBJ2-2, with D perhaps being TRBD1 or TRBD2 (5 bases each). There are 15 residues in the CDR3. Germline V CDR1 and CDR2: SEHNR, FQNEAQ (reference sequence). V lost 3 bases and J 0 bases, leaving 8 bases between the germline ends. This chain's CDR3 is CASSLGEANTGELFF. CDR3 nucleotide sequence: TGTGCCAGCAGCTTGGGGGAAGCGAACACCGGGGAGCTGTTTTTT.

Concerning this clonotype itself: Without the conserved terminal phenylalanine or tryptophan, this CDR3 likely stems from a read error. The V gene is TRBV29-1, the J gene TRBJ2-1, with D possibly being TRBD2 (6 bases). Trimming took 6 bases from V and 7 from J, leaving 13 bases between them. This CDR3 region has 12 residues. Germline CDR1 is SQVTM and CDR2 is ANQGSEA. CDR3 sequence (DNA): TGCAGCGTGGGGGACTCGGGTAATGAGCAGTTCCTC. This codes for CSVGDSGNEQFL.

The J gene is TRBJ2-1, the V gene TRBV12-3 or TRBV12-4; TRBD2 is a possible D gene (5 bases). The CDR3 contains 14 residues. The germline V and J ends were trimmed by 3 bases and 3 bases, with 9 bases remaining between them. The DNA of the CDR3 is TGTGCCAGCAGTTTGAGCGGTTACTACAATGAGCAGTTCTTC. It yields the protein CASSLSGYYNEQFF.

This clonotype was counted a few times. The gene calls are TRBV5-1 and TRBJ1-1; possibly TRBD1 for D (5 bases). The germline V and J ends were trimmed by 0 bases and 3 bases, with 15 bases remaining between them. Germline CDR1 is SGHRS and CDR2 is YFSETQ. The CDR3 totals 16 residues. For the CDR3, the DNA is TGCGCCAGCAGCTTGGTGGGTTCGCGGGGCGACACTGAAGCTTTCTTT. It encodes CASSLVGSRGDTEAFF.

This clonotype was counted only a few times. The chain combines TRBV19 with TRBJ1-1, with D tentatively TRBD1 (5 bases). The CDR3 totals 16 residues. V was clipped by 3 bases and J by 5 bases, with 19 bases between them. CDR1 is LNHDA, CDR2 SQIVND, per germline (reference sequence). CDR3 sequence: CASSIGWAGSRTEAFF. CDR3 sequence (DNA): TGTGCCAGTAGTATCGGGTGGGCAGGGTCGAGGACTGAAGCTTTCTTT.

The rearrangement uses TRBV6-2 or TRBV6-3 and TRBJ1-1; no clear D. This CDR3 has 15 residues. The V and J ends lost 4 bases and 2 bases respectively, with 14 bases between them. Germline-derived CDR1 and CDR2 are MNHEY and SVGEGT. The CDR3 protein is CASSSYATGNTEAFF. The CDR3 nucleotides are TGTGCCAGCAGTTCATACGCCACGGGTAACACTGAAGCTTTCTTT.

This clonotype was seen only a few times. This chain uses TRBV12-3 or TRBV12-4 with TRBJ2-1; perhaps TRBD2 as D (5 bases). The CDR3 spans 12 residues. V was shortened by 9 bases and J by 6 bases, with 12 bases between the two germline ends. The CDR3 loop is CASQSGFNEQFF. As DNA, the CDR3 is TGTGCCAGTCAGTCGGGGTTCAATGAGCAGTTCTTC.

The chain joins TRBV2 to TRBJ2-1; 10 bases match TRBD2. This CDR3 region has 16 residues. CDR1 and CDR2 from the germline V gene are SNHLY and FYNNEI. The junction had 5 bases not matched to a gene; V was cut back by 5 bases and J by 1 base. The CDR3, as DNA: TGTGCCAGCAGTACCGGGACTAGCGCTTCCTACAATGAGCAGTTCTTC. Protein: CASSTGTSASYNEQFF.

The rearrangement links TRBV6-5 to TRBJ2-1; 7 bases map to TRBD2. Germline V lookup: CDR1 MNHEY, CDR2 SVGAGI. V lost 4 bases, J lost 7 bases, and 19 bases stayed unmatched. The CDR3 consists of 18 residues. CDR3 sequence (DNA): TGTGCCAGCAGTTCCACGGCAGCGGGAATTGGAGTGGGGAATGAGCAGTTCTTC. Translation: CASSSTAAGIGVGNEQFF.